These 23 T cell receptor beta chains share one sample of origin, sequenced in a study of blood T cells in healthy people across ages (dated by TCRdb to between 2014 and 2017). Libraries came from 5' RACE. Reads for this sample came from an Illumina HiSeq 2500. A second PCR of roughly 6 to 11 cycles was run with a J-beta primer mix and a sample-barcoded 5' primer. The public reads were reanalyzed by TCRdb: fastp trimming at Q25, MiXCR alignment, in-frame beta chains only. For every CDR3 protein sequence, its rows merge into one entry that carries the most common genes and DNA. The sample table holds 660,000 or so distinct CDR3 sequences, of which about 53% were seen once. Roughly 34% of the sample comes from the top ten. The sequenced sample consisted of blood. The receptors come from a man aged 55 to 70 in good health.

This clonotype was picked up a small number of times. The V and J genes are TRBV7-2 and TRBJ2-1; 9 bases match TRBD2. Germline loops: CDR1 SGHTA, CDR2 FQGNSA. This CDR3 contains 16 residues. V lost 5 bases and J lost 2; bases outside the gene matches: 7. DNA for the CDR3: TGTGCCAGCAGCCCCCGACGCGGGGGGGCCTACAATGAGCAGTTCTTC. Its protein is CASSPRRGGAYNEQFF.

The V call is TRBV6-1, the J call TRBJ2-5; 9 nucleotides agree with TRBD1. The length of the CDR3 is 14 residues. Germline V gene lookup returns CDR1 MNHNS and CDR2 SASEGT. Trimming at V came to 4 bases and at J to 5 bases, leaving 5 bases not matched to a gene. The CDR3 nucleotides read TGTGCCAGCAGTGGGACAGGGGCAGGGGAGACCCAGTACTTC. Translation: CASSGTGAGETQYF.

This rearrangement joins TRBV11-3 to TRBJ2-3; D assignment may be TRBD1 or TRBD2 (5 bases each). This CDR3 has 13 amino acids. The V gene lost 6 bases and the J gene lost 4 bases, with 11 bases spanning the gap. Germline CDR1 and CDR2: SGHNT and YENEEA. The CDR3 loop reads CASSVGAADTQYF. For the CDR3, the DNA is TGTGCCAGCAGTGTCGGGGCGGCAGATACGCAGTATTTT.

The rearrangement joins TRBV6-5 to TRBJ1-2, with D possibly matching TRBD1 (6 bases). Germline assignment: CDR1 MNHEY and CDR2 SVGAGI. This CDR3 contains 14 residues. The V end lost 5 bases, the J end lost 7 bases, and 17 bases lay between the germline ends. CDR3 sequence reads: CASSPTGRIGGYTF. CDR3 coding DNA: TGTGCCAGCAGTCCTACAGGGAGGATAGGTGGCTACACCTTC.

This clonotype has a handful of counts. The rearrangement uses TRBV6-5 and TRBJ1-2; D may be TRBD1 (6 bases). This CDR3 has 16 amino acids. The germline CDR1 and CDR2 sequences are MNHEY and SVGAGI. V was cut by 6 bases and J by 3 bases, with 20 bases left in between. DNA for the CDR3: TGTGCCAGCAGGGACCCGGCGGGGGGCAAGCACTATGGCTACACCTTC. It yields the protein CASRDPAGGKHYGYTF.

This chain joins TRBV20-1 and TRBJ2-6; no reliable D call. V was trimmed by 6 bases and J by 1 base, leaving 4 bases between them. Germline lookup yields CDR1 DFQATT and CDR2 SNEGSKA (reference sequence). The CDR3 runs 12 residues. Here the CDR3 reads CSALSGANVLTF. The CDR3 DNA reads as TGCAGTGCCCTATCTGGGGCCAACGTCCTGACTTTC.

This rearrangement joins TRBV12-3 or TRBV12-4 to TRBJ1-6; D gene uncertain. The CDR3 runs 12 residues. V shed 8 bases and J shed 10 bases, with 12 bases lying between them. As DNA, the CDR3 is TGTGCCAGCGGGCAACCGAGATCACCCCTCCACTTT. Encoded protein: CASGQPRSPLHF.

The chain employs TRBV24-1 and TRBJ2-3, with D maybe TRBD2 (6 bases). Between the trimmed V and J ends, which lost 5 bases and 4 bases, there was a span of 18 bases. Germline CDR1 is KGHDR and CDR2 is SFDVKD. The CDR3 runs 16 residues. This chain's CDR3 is CATSGLRGIGPDTQYF. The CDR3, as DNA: TGTGCCACCAGTGGCTTGCGGGGCATCGGCCCAGATACGCAGTATTTT.

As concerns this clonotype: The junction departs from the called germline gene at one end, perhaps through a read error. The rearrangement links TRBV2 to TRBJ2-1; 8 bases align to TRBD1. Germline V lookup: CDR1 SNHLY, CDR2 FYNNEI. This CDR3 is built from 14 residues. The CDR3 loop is CASSKTGVYNGQFF. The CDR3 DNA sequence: TGTGCCAGCAGTAAGACAGGGGTATACAATGGGCAGTTCTTC.

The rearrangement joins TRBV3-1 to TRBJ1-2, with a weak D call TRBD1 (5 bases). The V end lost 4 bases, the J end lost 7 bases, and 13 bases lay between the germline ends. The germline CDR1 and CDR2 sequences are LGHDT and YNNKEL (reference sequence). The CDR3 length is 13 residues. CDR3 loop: CASSLARDGGYTF. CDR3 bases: TGTGCCAGCAGCCTCGCCAGGGACGGTGGCTACACCTTC.

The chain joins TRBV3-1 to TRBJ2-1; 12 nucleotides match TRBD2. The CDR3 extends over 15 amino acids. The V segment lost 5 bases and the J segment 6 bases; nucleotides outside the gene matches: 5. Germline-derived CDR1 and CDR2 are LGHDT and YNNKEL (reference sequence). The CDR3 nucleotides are TGTGCCAGCAGCGGCACTAGCGGGGGGATCAATGAGCAGTTCTTC. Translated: CASSGTSGGINEQFF.

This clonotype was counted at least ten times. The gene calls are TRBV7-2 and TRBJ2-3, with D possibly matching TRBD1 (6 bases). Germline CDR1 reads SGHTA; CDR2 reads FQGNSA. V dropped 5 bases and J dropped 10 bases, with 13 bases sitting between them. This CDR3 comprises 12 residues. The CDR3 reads CASSRDRNAQYF. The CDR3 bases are TGTGCCAGCAGCCGCGACAGGAACGCGCAGTATTTT.

CDR3 nucleotide sequence: TGTGCCAGCAGTCCAGGGGACAGGGAAGACGAGCAGTACTTC. Protein product: CASSPGDREDEQYF. The chain is built from TRBV6-5 and TRBJ2-7; 9 bases map to TRBD1. Trimming at V came to 5 bases and at J to 5 bases, leaving 7 bases not matched to a gene. Germline V gene data show CDR1 as MNHEY and CDR2 as SVGAGI. This CDR3 has 14 residues.

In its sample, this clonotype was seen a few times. CDR3 protein: CSAPRQGSYGYTF. The CDR3 DNA reads as TGCAGTGCTCCCCGCCAGGGGTCGTATGGCTACACCTTC. The genes are TRBV20-1 and TRBJ1-2; a possible D gene is TRBD1 (6 bases). CDR1 and CDR2 (germline): DFQATT, SNEGSKA (reference sequence). With 5 bases removed from V and 5 bases from J, the gap between germline ends came to 15 bases. The CDR3 runs to 13 residues.

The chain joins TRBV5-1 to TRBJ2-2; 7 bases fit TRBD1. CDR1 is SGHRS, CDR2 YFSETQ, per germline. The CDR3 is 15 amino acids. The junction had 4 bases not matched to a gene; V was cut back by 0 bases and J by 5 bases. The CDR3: CASSLGDRVTGELFF. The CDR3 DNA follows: TGCGCCAGCAGCTTGGGGGACAGAGTAACCGGGGAGCTGTTTTTT.

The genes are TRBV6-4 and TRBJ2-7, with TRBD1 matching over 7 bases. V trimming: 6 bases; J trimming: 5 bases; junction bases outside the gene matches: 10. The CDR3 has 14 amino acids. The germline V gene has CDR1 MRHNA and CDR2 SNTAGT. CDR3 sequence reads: CASREQGEQDEQYF. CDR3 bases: TGTGCCAGCAGGGAGCAGGGGGAGCAAGACGAGCAGTACTTC.

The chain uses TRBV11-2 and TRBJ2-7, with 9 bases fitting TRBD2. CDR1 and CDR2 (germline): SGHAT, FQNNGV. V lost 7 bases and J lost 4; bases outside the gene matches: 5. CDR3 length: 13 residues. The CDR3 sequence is CASKNSGGYEQYF. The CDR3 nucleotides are TGTGCCAGCAAGAATAGCGGGGGATACGAGCAGTACTTC.

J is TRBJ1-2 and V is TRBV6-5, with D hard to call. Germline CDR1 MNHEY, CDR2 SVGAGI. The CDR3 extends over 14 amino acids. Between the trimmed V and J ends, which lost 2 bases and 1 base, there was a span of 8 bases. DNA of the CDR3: TGTGCCAGCAGTTACAACCGGTTTAACTATGGCTACACCTTC. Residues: CASSYNRFNYGYTF.

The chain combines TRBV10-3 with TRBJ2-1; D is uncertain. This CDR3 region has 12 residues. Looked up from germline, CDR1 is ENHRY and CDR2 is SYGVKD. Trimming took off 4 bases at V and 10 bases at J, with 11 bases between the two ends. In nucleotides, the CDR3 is TGTGCCATCAGTGGGGGTGGCCCGGAGCAGTTCTTC. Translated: CAISGGGPEQFF.

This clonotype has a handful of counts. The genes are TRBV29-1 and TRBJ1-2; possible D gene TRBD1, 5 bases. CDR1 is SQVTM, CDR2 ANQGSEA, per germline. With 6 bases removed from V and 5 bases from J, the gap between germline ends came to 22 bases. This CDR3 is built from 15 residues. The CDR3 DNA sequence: TGCAGCGTAGCTACCGGGACCTCCTTCGGGTATGGCTACACCTTC. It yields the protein CSVATGTSFGYGYTF.

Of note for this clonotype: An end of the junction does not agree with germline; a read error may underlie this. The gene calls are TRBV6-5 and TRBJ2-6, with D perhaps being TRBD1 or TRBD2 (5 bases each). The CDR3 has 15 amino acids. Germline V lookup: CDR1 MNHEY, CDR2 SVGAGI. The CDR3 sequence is CASTPGHYGASVLTF. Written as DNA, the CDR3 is TGTGCCAGCACCCCCGGACACTACGGGGCCAGCGTCCTGACTTTC.

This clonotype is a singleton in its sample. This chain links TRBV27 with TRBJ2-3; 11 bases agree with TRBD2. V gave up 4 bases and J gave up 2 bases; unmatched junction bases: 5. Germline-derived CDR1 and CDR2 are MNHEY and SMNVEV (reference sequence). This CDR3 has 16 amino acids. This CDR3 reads CASSSPLAGDTDTQYF. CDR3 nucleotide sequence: TGTGCCAGCAGTTCCCCACTAGCGGGGGACACAGATACGCAGTATTTT.

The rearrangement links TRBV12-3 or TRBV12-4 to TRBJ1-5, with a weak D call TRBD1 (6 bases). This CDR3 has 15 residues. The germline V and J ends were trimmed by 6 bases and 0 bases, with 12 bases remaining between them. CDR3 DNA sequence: TGTGCCAGCAGGGGGGACACCGGTAGCAATCAGCCCCAGCATTTT. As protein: CASRGDTGSNQPQHF.